The 10 T cell receptor beta chains given below trace back to one sample, sequenced in a study of blood T cell repertoires in COVID-19. Assay used: immunoSEQ multiplex PCR; TCRdb lists only in-frame clones, some missing. The table lists about 250,000 clones, just over 85% of them singletons. The sequencing input was PBMCs or T cells enriched from blood (not recorded which). The source of these receptors is a man aged 40-50 years who had recovered from COVID-19.

The genes are TRBV19 and TRBJ2-5; D is possibly TRBD1 (6 bases). Trimming stripped 5 bases from V and 5 bases from J, with 15 bases between. Germline lookup yields CDR1 LNHDA and CDR2 SQIVND (reference sequence). The CDR3 length is 14 residues. In DNA form, the CDR3 reads TGTGCCAGTAGTCTCTCAGGGGAAGCTGAGACCCAGTACTTC. Translation gives CASSLSGEAETQYF.

The chain links TRBV29-1 to TRBJ1-1, with 8 bases that match TRBD1. The CDR3 sequence is 13 residues long. From germline, CDR1 is SQVTM and CDR2 ANQGSEA. Germline trimming cut 6 bases from V and 4 bases from J; bases unmatched to any gene: 7. The CDR3 DNA sequence: TGCAGCGTCAGACAGGGGTTAACCACTGAAGCTTTCTTT. It is translated as CSVRQGLTTEAFF.

The chain employs TRBV10-3 and TRBJ1-3, with TRBD1 matching 10 bases. J lost 0 bases, V lost 6 bases, and 8 bases had no gene match. CDR1 and CDR2 (germline): ENHRY, SYGVKD. This CDR3 is 17 amino acids long. CDR3 loop: CAIRPGQGTYSGNTIYF. The CDR3, as DNA: TGTGCCATCAGACCGGGACAGGGGACCTACTCTGGAAACACCATATATTTT.

This clone came up once. The V gene is TRBV19, the J gene TRBJ1-4; D may be TRBD1 (6 bases). V lost 6 bases, J lost 5 bases, and 13 bases lay in between. The CDR3 is 14 residues long. The V gene's germline CDR1 is LNHDA and CDR2 SQIVND (reference sequence). The CDR3 bases are TGTGCCAGTAGCGAAAGGACAGAGAATGAAAAACTGTTTTTT. Protein sequence: CASSERTENEKLFF.

The rearrangement links TRBV7-9 to TRBJ2-3, with D perhaps TRBD1 (5 bases). Per the germline V gene, CDR1 is SEHNR and CDR2 is FQNEAQ (reference sequence). The CDR3 extends over 17 amino acids. With 1 base removed from V and 0 bases from J, the gap between germline ends came to 14 bases. The CDR3 is CASSLEKGFSSTDTQYF. The CDR3 coding sequence is TGTGCCAGCAGCTTAGAGAAGGGGTTTTCCAGCACAGATACGCAGTATTTT.

V and J are TRBV18 and TRBJ2-7; TRBD2 agrees at 10 bases. The germline CDR1 and CDR2 sequences are KGHSH and LQKENI. This CDR3 is built from 17 residues. J gave up 0 bases and V 7 bases, and 12 bases lay outside the gene matches. CDR3 amino acids: CASLRGTSASGSYEQYF. CDR3 DNA sequence: TGTGCCAGCTTACGAGGGACTAGCGCTAGTGGCTCCTACGAGCAGTACTTC.

The V call is TRBV7-6, the J call TRBJ1-2, with a possible D match to TRBD1 (6 bases). Germline lookup yields CDR1 SGHVS and CDR2 FNYEAQ. V lost 3 bases and J lost 6, with 11 bases in between. This CDR3 has 13 amino acids. Written as DNA, the CDR3 is TGTGCCAGCAGCTTCGGGGGGCGGAATGGCTACACCTTC. This gives the protein CASSFGGRNGYTF.

The chain couples TRBV7-8 to TRBJ1-5, with D possibly being TRBD1 (5 bases). Deletions cut 5 bases from V and 6 bases from J, with 14 bases between. Germline V lookup: CDR1 SGHVS, CDR2 FQNEAQ. The CDR3 loop spans 14 amino acids. CDR3 coding DNA: TGTGCCAGCAGCCGAGGGCAGGGCTTTCAGCCCCAGCATTTT. Its protein is CASSRGQGFQPQHF.

The gene calls are TRBV19 and TRBJ1-1; tentative D call: TRBD1 (5 bases). The CDR3 covers 13 residues. CDR1 and CDR2 from the germline V gene are LNHDA and SQIVND (reference sequence). Trimming cost V 9 bases and J 4 bases, with 15 bases left between them. The CDR3 region has the DNA TGTGCCAGCCATTCTGGGGCGCGCACTGAAGCTTTCTTT. Translated, it gives CASHSGARTEAFF.

This clone occurred many times. The CDR3 reads CATSSPGQTSYEQYF. The CDR3 DNA is TGTGCCACCAGTTCACCGGGACAGACCTCCTACGAGCAGTACTTC. The rearrangement links TRBV15 to TRBJ2-7, with 7 positions matching TRBD1. CDR1 is LNHNV and CDR2 is YYDKDF in the germline V gene (reference sequence). This CDR3 spans 15 amino acids. J gave up 0 bases and V 6 bases, and 8 bases lay outside the gene matches.